This T cell receptor beta chain derives from a study of prognosis after radiotherapy for stage I lung cancer. This clonotype was seen many times. V lost 5 bases to trimming and J lost 6 bases, with 11 bases between them. Germline V gene sequence: CDR1 SEHNR, CDR2 FQNEAQ (reference sequence). The length of the CDR3 is 13 residues. TCR beta CDR3 was amplified from genomic DNA by two-round multiplex PCR. Amplification in first-round PCR relied on primers specific to each TRBV and TRBJ gene. One entry per CDR3 protein results from TCRdb running MiXCR on the multiplex PCR reads. The sample records 38,000 or so distinct CDR3 sequences, less than 25% being singletons.

The rearrangement uses TRBV7-9 and TRBJ1-5; TRBD1 might be the D (5 bases). The clonotype comes from a donor aged 50 or older with non-small cell lung cancer. The sequencing used PBMCs, collected before or after stereotactic body radiation therapy (not recorded which). CDR3 in amino acids: CASSLLGGQPQHF. The CDR3 nucleotides read TGTGCCAGCAGCCTGTTGGGGGGTCAGCCCCAGCATTTT. Together with reference TRBV7-9 and TRBJ1-5, the CDR3 gives the full variable domain: DTGVSQNPRHKITKRGQNVTFRCDPISEHNRLYWYRQTLGQGPEFLTYFQNEAQLEKSRLLSDRFSAERPKGSFSTLEIQRTEQGDSAMYLCASSLLGGQPQHFGDGTRLSIL.